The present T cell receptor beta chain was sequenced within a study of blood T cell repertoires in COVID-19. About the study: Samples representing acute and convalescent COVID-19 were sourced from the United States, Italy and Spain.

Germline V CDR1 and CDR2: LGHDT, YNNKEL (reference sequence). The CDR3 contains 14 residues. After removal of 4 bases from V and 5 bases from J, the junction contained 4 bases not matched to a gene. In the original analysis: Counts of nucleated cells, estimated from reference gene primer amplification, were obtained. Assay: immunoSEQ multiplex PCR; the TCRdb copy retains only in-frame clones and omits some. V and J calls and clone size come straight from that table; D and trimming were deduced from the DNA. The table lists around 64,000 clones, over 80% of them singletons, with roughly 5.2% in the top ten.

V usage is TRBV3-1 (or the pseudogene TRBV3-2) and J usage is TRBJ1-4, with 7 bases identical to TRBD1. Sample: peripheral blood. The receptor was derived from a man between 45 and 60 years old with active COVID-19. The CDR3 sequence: CASSRTGRNEKLFF. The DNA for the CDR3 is TGTGCCAGCAGCCGGACAGGAAGAAATGAAAAACTGTTTTTT.